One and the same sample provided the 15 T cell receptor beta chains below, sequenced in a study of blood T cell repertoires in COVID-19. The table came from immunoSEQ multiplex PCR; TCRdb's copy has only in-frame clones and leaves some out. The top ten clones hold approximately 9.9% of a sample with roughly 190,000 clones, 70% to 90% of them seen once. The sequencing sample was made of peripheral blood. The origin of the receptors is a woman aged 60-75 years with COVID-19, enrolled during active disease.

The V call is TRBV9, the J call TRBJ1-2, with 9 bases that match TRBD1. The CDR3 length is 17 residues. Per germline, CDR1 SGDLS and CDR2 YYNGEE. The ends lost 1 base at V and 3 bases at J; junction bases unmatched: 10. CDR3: CASSVTHVGQGYYGYTF. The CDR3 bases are TGTGCCAGCAGCGTAACCCATGTGGGACAGGGCTACTATGGCTACACCTTC.

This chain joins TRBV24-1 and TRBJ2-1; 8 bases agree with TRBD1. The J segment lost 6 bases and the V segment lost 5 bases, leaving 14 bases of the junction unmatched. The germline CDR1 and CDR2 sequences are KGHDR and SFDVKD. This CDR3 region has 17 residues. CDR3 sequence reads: CATSVPLGQGVINEQFF. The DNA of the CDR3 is TGTGCCACCAGTGTTCCCCTTGGACAGGGAGTCATCAATGAGCAGTTCTTC.

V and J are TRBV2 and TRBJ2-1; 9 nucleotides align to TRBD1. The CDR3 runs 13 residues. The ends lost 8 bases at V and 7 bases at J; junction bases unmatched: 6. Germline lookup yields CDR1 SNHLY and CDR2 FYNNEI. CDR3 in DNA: TGTGCCAGCGTGTGGGACAGGGTTAATGAGCAGTTCTTC. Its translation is CASVWDRVNEQFF.

The chain's CDR3 is CASSANPDSPLHF. The CDR3 nucleotides are TGTGCCAGCAGCGCCAATCCGGATTCACCCCTCCACTTT. The chain joins TRBV7-6 to TRBJ1-6; D gene unclear. Germline CDR1 and CDR2: SGHVS and FNYEAQ. Between the trimmed V and J ends, which lost 5 bases and 8 bases, there was a span of 10 bases. This CDR3 has 13 amino acids.

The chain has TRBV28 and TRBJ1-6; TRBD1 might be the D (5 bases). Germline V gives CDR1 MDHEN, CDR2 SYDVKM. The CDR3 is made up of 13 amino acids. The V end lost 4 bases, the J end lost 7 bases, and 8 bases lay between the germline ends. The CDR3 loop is CASSSQGNSPLHF. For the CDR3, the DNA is TGTGCCAGCAGTTCCCAGGGAAATTCACCCCTCCACTTT.

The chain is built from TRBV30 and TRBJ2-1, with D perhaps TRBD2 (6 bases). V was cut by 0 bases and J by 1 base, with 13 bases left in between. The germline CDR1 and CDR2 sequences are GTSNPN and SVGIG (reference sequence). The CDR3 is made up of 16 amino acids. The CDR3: CAWSVLLGRSYNEQFF. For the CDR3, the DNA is TGTGCCTGGAGTGTTCTTTTAGGGAGGTCCTACAATGAGCAGTTCTTC. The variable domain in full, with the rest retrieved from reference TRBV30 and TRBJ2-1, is SQTIHQWPATLVQPVGSPLSLECTVEGTSNPNLYWYRQAAGRGLQLLFYSVGIGQISSEVPQNLSASRPQDRQFILSSKKLLLSDSGFYLCAWSVLLGRSYNEQFFGPGTRLTVL.

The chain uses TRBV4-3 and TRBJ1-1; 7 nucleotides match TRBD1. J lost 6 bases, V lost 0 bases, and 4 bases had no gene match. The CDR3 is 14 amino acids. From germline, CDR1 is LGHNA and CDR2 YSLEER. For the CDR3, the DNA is TGCGCCAGCAGCCAAGAGACAGGGTTGGCTGAAGCTTTCTTT. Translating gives CASSQETGLAEAFF.

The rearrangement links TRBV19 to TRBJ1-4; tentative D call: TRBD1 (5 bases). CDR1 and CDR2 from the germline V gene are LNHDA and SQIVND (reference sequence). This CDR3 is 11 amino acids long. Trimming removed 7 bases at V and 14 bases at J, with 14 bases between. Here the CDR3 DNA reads TGTGCCAGTAATTTAGGGGATAGGCTGTTTTTT. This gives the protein CASNLGDRLFF. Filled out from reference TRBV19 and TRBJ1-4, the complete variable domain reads DGGITQSPKYLFRKEGQNVTLSCEQNLNHDAMYWYRQDPGQGLRLIYYSQIVNDFQKGDIAEGYSVSREKKESFPLTVTSAQKNPTAFYLCASNLGDRLFFGSGTQLSVL.

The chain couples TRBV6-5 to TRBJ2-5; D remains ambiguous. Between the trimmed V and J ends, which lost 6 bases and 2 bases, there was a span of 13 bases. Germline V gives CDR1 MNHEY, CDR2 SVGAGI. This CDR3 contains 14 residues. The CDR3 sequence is CASRVGYAQETQYF. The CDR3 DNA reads TGTGCCAGCAGAGTCGGTTACGCTCAAGAGACCCAGTACTTC.

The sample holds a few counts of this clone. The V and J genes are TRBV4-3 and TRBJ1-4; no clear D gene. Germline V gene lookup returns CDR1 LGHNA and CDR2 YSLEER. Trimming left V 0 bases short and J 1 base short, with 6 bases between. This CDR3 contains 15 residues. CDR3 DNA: TGCGCCAGCAGCCAAGATCTAGGAACTAATGAAAAACTGTTTTTT. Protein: CASSQDLGTNEKLFF.

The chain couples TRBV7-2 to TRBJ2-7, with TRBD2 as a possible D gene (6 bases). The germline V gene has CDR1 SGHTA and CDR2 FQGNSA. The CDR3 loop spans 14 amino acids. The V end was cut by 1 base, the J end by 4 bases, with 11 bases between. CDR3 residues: CASSLDGGPYEQYF. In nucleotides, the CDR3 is TGTGCCAGCAGCTTAGACGGGGGTCCGTACGAGCAGTACTTC.

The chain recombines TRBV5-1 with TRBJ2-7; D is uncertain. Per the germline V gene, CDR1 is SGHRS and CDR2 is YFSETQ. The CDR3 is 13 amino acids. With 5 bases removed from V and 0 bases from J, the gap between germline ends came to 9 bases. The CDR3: CASSPLSSYEQYF. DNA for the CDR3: TGCGCCAGCAGTCCCCTAAGCTCCTACGAGCAGTACTTC. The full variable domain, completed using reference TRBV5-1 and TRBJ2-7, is KAGVTQTPRYLIKTRGQQVTLSCSPISGHRSVSWYQQTPGQGLQFLFEYFSETQRNKGNFPGRFSGRQFSNSRSEMNVSTLELGDSALYLCASSPLSSYEQYFGPGTRLTVT.

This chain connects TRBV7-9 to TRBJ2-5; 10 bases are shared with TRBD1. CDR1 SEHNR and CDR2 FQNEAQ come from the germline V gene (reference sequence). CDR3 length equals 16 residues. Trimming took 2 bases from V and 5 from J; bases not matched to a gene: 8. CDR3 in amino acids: CASSLTSGTGDETQYF. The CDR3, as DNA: TGTGCCAGCAGCTTAACCTCCGGGACAGGGGATGAGACCCAGTACTTC.

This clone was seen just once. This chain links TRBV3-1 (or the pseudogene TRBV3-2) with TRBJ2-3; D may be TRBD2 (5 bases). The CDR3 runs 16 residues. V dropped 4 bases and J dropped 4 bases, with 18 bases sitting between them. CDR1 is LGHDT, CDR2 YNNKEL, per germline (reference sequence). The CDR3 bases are TGTGCCAGCAGCCGGAGCGAGGGATGGTCGGCAGATACGCAGTATTTT. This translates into CASSRSEGWSADTQYF.

CDR3: CASSQAGGMGNQPQHF. CDR3 DNA sequence: TGCGCCAGCAGCCAAGCAGGGGGAATGGGCAATCAGCCCCAGCATTTT. V and J are TRBV4-1 and TRBJ1-5, with 7 bases aligning to TRBD1. V trimming: 1 base; J trimming: 2 bases; junction bases outside the gene matches: 5. CDR1 and CDR2 (germline): MGHRA, YSYEKL. The CDR3 is 16 residues long.